The following is a T cell receptor beta chain sequence with its context. Its antigen is unknown. This entry is derived from a study of T-cell memory formation after mild COVID-19. In the study overall: For the most part, TCR clusters were specific to one donor. Regarding the study as a whole: The authors left the SARS-CoV-2 specificity of second-wave clones peaking on day 37 unconfirmed. A balance of CD4 and CD8 characterized clones contracting day 15 to 85, whereas later expanders leaned CD4+. Prior to infection, memory already included some responding clones, suggesting cross-reactive memory joined.

A single record per CDR3 protein comes from TCRdb applying MiXCR to the 5' RACE reads. The top ten clones hold approximately 2.8% of a sample with roughly 190,000 distinct CDR3 sequences, about 11% of them seen once. V lost 6 bases and J lost 0; bases outside the gene matches: 6. In germline, CDR1 is DFQATT, CDR2 SNEGSKA (reference sequence). The CDR3 spans 14 residues. The sequenced sample was PBMCs or a T cell subset sorted from them (not recorded which). V and J are TRBV20-1 and TRBJ2-3; the match to TRBD2 covers 7 bases. The receptor was isolated from a man aged 18 to 35 who had mild COVID-19 (a few samples of this study predate the infection). Cell type and time point are not known. This CDR3 is CSALAGWSTDTQYF. CDR3 bases: TGCAGTGCGTTAGCGGGTTGGAGCACAGATACGCAGTATTTT.